At least ten counts were recorded for the clone carrying this T cell receptor (beta chain). No antigen is known for it. TCRdb itself ran the reads through MiXCR, one entry per CDR3 protein. The sample consists of fewer than 30,000 distinct CDR3 sequences, approximately 22% of them appearing once. This entry is derived from a study of T cell repertoires in cytomegalovirus infection. Study background: CMV epitopes in the study were HLA-C-restricted (recently identified) and HLA-B-restricted (well studied). It was the public TCR beta signatures that indicated both CMV infection and matching HLA type. General study results and limits: Ex vivo responses were dominated by HLA-C-restricted CMV-specific TCR beta clonotypes. Frequencies of public TCR beta families were cumulated, and this identified carriers of CMV plus the relevant HLA.

The source was CD8+ T cells from cultured PBMCs, collected from culture after CMV antigen stimulation. This sequence was found in a human donor in good health (CMV status not recorded). Some clones in this sample may be carry-over from other donors' samples.

CDR3 sequence reads: CASRKLAGGDTDTQYF. The CDR3 DNA reads TGTGCCAGCAGGAAACTAGCGGGGGGAGACACAGATACGCAGTATTTT. The J gene is TRBJ2-3, the V gene TRBV6-6; 12 bases fit TRBD2. Looked up from germline, CDR1 is MNHNY and CDR2 is SVGAGI (reference sequence). The V gene end was trimmed by 6 bases and the J gene end by 2 bases; junction bases not matched to a gene: 6. The CDR3 is 16 amino acids.